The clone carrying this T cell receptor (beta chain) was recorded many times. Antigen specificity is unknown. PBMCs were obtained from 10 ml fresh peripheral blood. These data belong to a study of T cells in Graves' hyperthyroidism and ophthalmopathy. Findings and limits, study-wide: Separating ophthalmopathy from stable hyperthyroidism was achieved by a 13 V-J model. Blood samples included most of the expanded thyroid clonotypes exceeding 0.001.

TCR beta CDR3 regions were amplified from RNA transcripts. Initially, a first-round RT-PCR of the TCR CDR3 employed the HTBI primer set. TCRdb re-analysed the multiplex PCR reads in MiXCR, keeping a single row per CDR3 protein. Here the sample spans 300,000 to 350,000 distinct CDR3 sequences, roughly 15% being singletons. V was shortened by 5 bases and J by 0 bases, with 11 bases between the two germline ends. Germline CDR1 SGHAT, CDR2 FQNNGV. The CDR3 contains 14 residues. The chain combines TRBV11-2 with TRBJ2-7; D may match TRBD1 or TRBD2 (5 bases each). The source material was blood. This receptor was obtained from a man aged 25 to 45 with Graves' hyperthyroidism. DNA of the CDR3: TGTGCCAGCAGCCCCGGGGACCACTCCTACGAGCAGTACTTC. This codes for CASSPGDHSYEQYF.